This record concerns one T cell receptor beta chain sequence. In the authors' methods: Quantification of nucleated cells was approximated via reference gene primer amplification. The protocol was immunoSEQ multiplex PCR, while the TCRdb copy is restricted to in-frame clones and leaves out a portion. V, J and clone size reflect that table, while D and trimming were determined from the DNA. The table lists around 200,000 clones, approximately 81% of them singletons. Seattle cases were enrolled at active infection and followed longitudinally. These data are taken from a study of blood T cell repertoires in COVID-19. Study-wide background: T cells, B-cell-depleted T cells, or PBMCs supplied cDNA or gDNA.

The germline CDR1 and CDR2 sequences are SNHLY and FYNNEI. Trimming pared 1 base from V and 2 bases from J, leaving 15 bases between. The CDR3 contains 16 residues. This sequence joins TRBV2 and TRBJ2-7, with D possibly TRBD1 on 6 matching bases. The TCR originated in a woman in her 70s with COVID-19, enrolled during active disease. Sequenced sample: peripheral blood. CDR3 nucleotide sequence: TGTGCCAGCAGTGAAGTAGGAGAGACAGGCACCTACGAGCAGTACTTC. Amino acids: CASSEVGETGTYEQYF.